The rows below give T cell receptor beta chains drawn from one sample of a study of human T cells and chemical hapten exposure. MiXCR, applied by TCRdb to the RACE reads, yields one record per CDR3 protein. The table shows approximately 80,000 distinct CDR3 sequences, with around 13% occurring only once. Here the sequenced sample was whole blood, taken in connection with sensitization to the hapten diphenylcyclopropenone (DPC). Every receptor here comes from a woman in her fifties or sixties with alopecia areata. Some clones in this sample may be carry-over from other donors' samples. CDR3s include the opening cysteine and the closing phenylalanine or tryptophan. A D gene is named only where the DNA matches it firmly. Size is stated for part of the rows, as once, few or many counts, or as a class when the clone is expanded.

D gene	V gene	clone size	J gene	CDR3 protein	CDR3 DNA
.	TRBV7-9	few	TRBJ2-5	CASSLTRGRTETQYF	TGTGCCAGCAGCTTAACGCGGGGGCGCACGGAGACCCAGTACTTC
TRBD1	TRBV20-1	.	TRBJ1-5	CSARGRDRGPQPQHF	TGCAGTGCTAGAGGTCGGGACAGGGGGCCTCAGCCCCAGCATTTT
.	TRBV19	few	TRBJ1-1	CASSRIDGTILMNTEAFF	TGTGCCAGTAGCAGAATAGACGGAACCATATTAATGAACACTGAAGCTTTCTTT
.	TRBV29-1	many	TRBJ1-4	CSGRGQGSNEKLFF	TGCAGCGGACGGGGTCAGGGGTCTAATGAAAAACTGTTTTTT
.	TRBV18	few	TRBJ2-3	CASSPRASGTDTQYF	TGTGCCAGCTCACCACGCGCTAGCGGCACAGATACGCAGTATTTT
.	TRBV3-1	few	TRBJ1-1	CASSRSGGAEAFF	TGTGCCAGCAGCCGAAGTGGGGGCGCTGAAGCTTTCTTT
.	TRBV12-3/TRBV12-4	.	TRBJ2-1	CASRGYNNEQFF	TGTGCCAGCAGGGGATATAACAATGAGCAGTTCTTC
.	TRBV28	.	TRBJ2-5	CASSFTETQYF	TGTGCCAGCAGTTTTACAGAGACCCAGTACTTC
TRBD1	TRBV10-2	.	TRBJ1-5	CASRQGDGNQPQHF	TGCGCCAGCAGACAGGGGGACGGCAATCAGCCCCAGCATTTT
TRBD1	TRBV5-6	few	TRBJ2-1	CASSFPGQGYNEQFF	TGTGCCAGCAGCTTTCCGGGACAGGGGTACAATGAGCAGTTCTTC
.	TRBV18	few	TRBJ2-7	CASSPTGSSYEQYF	TGTGCCAGCTCACCGACGGGAAGCTCCTACGAGCAGTACTTC
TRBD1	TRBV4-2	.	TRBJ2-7	CASSQSRDSELYEQYF	TGTGCCAGCAGCCAATCCCGGGACAGCGAACTCTACGAGCAGTACTTC
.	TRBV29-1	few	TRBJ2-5	CSVDFSETQYF	TGCAGCGTTGATTTTTCCGAGACCCAGTACTTC
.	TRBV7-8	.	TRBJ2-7	CASSSHGGLYEQYF	TGTGCCAGCAGCTCGCACGGGGGATTGTACGAGCAGTACTTC
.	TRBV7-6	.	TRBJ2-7	CASSLSGVTYEQYF	TGTGCCAGCAGCTTATCCGGGGTCACCTACGAGCAGTACTTC
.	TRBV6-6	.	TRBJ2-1	CASSYSRIDEQFF	TGTGCCAGCAGTTACTCGAGGATTGATGAGCAGTTCTTC